This TCR beta chain emerged from a study of shared clonotypes between healthy human individuals. About the research overall: Researchers assigned three CD4 naive, three CD4 memory, two CD8 naive and one CD8 memory plate to each donor.

TCRdb's copy holds only in-frame clones and misses some; the assay was immunoSEQ multiplex PCR. The sample consists of fewer than 850,000 clones, roughly 87% of them appearing once. Trimming shortened V by 3 bases and J by 5 bases, and 14 bases separated the two germline ends. CDR3 length: 15 residues. CDR1 and CDR2 from the germline V gene are LNHDA and SQIVND (reference sequence). The chain carries TRBV19 and TRBJ1-5, with D possibly being TRBD1 (5 bases). This clonotype was obtained from a man aged 18 to 29 in good health. Some clones in this sample may be carry-over from other donors' samples. The sequencing sample was made of memory CD8+ T cells from PBMCs. Specified subset: CD45RO+ cells pooled with CCR7-negative TemRA cells. Here the CDR3 DNA reads TGTGCCAGTAGTATTATTGGGGGAAATTATCAGCCCCAGCATTTT. Its translation is CASSIIGGNYQPQHF.